The 22 T cell receptor beta chains listed next were all sequenced from one sample in a study of blood T cell repertoires in COVID-19. The data were produced by immunoSEQ multiplex PCR, yet TCRdb's version contains in-frame clones alone and is incomplete. The profile shows a few hundred thousand clones, roughly 90% of them singletons. The sequenced sample was PBMCs or T cells enriched from blood (not recorded which). These receptors all stem from a woman under 40 who had been exposed to COVID-19.

The chain is built from TRBV4-1 and TRBJ1-2; D unclear. The germline gives CDR1 MGHRA, CDR2 YSYEKL. V was trimmed by 0 bases and J by 4 bases, leaving 9 bases between them. The CDR3 totals 14 residues. The CDR3 nucleotides are TGCGCCAGCAGCCAAGATGAACAGCTCTATGGCTACACCTTC. Its protein product is CASSQDEQLYGYTF.

V usage is TRBV16 and J usage is TRBJ1-5, with a possible D match to TRBD1 (5 bases). Germline V lookup: CDR1 KGHSY, CDR2 FQNENV. This CDR3 contains 14 residues. Trimming left V 1 base short and J 7 bases short, with 11 bases between. In DNA, the CDR3 is TGTGCCAGCAGCCAATGGAGGGGAGGCCAGCCCCAGCATTTT. This codes for CASSQWRGGQPQHF.

The chain joins TRBV3-1 (or the pseudogene TRBV3-2) to TRBJ2-7, with D perhaps matching TRBD2 (5 bases). CDR3 size: 15 residues. Germline values: CDR1 LGHDT, CDR2 YNNKEL (reference sequence). Trimming shortened V by 0 bases and J by 2 bases, and 11 bases separated the two germline ends. CDR3 residues: CASSQDNTGTYEQYF. CDR3 sequence (DNA): TGTGCCAGCAGCCAAGATAACACGGGAACCTACGAGCAGTACTTC.

The chain combines TRBV9 with TRBJ1-3, with a tentative D call TRBD1 (6 bases). V lost 0 bases and J lost 2, with 21 bases in between. CDR3 size: 19 residues. Germline loops: CDR1 SGDLS, CDR2 YYNGEE. CDR3 nucleotides: TGTGCCAGCAGCGTAGAGGGGAGGCGGGGGGCAAGGGCTGGAAACACCATATATTTT. Translating it yields CASSVEGRRGARAGNTIYF.

The chain couples TRBV3-1 (or the pseudogene TRBV3-2) to TRBJ1-1; 7 bases are shared with TRBD1. The CDR3 loop spans 15 amino acids. CDR1 and CDR2 from the germline V gene are LGHDT and YNNKEL (reference sequence). V gave up 3 bases and J gave up 4 bases; unmatched junction bases: 8. CDR3 region: CASSHYDRVGTEAFF. The CDR3 DNA reads as TGTGCCAGCAGCCATTACGACAGGGTAGGCACTGAAGCTTTCTTT.

The chain links TRBV29-1 to TRBJ2-5, with D tentatively TRBD1 (5 bases). Germline values: CDR1 SQVTM, CDR2 ANQGSEA. The CDR3 loop spans 13 amino acids. V dropped 6 bases and J dropped 5 bases, with 16 bases sitting between them. CDR3 amino acids: CSVPSGAGETQYF. CDR3 sequence (DNA): TGCAGCGTCCCGTCTGGTGCAGGGGAGACCCAGTACTTC.

The chain recombines TRBV6-5 with TRBJ1-5; TRBD1 is a possible D gene (5 bases). Trimming removed 7 bases from V and 0 bases from J, with 13 bases in between. CDR1 MNHEY and CDR2 SVGAGI come from the germline V gene. The CDR3 loop spans 15 amino acids. CDR3 in amino acids: CASTNGGYSNQPQHF. CDR3 nucleotide sequence: TGTGCCAGCACTAACGGGGGGTATAGCAATCAGCCCCAGCATTTT.

V and J are TRBV5-1 and TRBJ1-4; D is unresolved. Germline-derived CDR1 and CDR2 are SGHRS and YFSETQ. This CDR3 is 15 amino acids long. Trimming removed 4 bases at V and 0 bases at J, with 10 bases between. In nucleotides, the CDR3 is TGCGCCAGCAGCGGAGGAGGTGCAACTAATGAAAAACTGTTTTTT. This gives the protein CASSGGGATNEKLFF.

This rearrangement joins TRBV2 to TRBJ1-6, with D possibly matching TRBD1 (6 bases). This CDR3 contains 13 residues. V was cut by 7 bases and J by 7 bases, with 11 bases left in between. Germline CDR1 SNHLY, CDR2 FYNNEI. The DNA of the CDR3 is TGTGCCAGCAACGGACAGACAAATTCACCCCTCCACTTT. It translates to CASNGQTNSPLHF.

This rearrangement joins TRBV19 to TRBJ2-4, with 10 bases fitting TRBD1. The junction had 10 bases not matched to a gene; V was cut back by 4 bases and J by 7 bases. This CDR3 contains 16 residues. CDR1 is LNHDA and CDR2 is SQIVND in the germline V gene (reference sequence). This chain's CDR3 is CASSTILTGGKNIQYF. DNA for the CDR3: TGTGCCAGTAGTACAATCCTGACAGGGGGCAAGAACATTCAGTACTTC.

The chain combines TRBV10-2 with TRBJ2-5; 12 nucleotides align to TRBD2. The trim removed 10 bases at V and 2 bases at J, leaving 5 bases unmatched. The CDR3 loop spans 14 amino acids. Germline V gene data show CDR1 as WSHSY and CDR2 as SAAADI. The CDR3 spells CATRTSGNQETQYF. Written as DNA, the CDR3 is TGCGCCACGCGGACTAGCGGGAATCAAGAGACCCAGTACTTC.

The chain uses TRBV18 and TRBJ1-4, with D tentatively TRBD1 (5 bases). The V and J ends lost 5 bases and 4 bases respectively, with 14 bases between them. The V gene's germline CDR1 is KGHSH and CDR2 LQKENI. The CDR3 runs 15 residues. This CDR3 is CASSGGTSLNEKLFF. CDR3 DNA: TGTGCCAGCTCAGGAGGGACTTCCCTTAATGAAAAACTGTTTTTT.

The chain employs TRBV28 and TRBJ2-7, with 8 bases identical to TRBD2. The length of the CDR3 is 13 residues. The germline V gene encodes CDR1 MDHEN and CDR2 SYDVKM. J was trimmed by 3 bases and V by 7 bases; bases with no gene match: 5. CDR3 sequence: CASISGGHYEQYF. CDR3 nucleotides: TGTGCCAGCATTTCGGGGGGGCACTACGAGCAGTACTTC.

The rearrangement joins TRBV28 to TRBJ2-7; a possible D gene is TRBD1 (8 bases). V was pared by 6 bases and J by 3 bases, with 18 bases between. CDR3 size: 15 residues. Germline V gene data show CDR1 as MDHEN and CDR2 as SYDVKM. CDR3 residues: CASRGERDRSYEQYF. CDR3 nucleotide sequence: TGTGCCAGCAGGGGGGAGCGGGACAGGAGCTACGAGCAGTACTTC.

This chain connects TRBV6-6 to TRBJ1-5; tentative D call: TRBD1 (5 bases). The CDR3 runs to 14 residues. Trimming stripped 5 bases from V and 4 bases from J, with 12 bases between. CDR1 is MNHNY and CDR2 is SVGAGI in the germline V gene (reference sequence). Here the CDR3 reads CASSPRQLNQPQHF. CDR3 sequence (DNA): TGTGCCAGCAGTCCGCGACAGTTAAATCAGCCCCAGCATTTT.

The chain employs TRBV12-3 or TRBV12-4 and TRBJ1-2, with 7 bases fitting TRBD1. With V trimmed by 6 bases and J by 7 bases, 8 bases remained unmatched. The CDR3 length is 13 residues. The CDR3 coding sequence is TGTGCCAGCAGCCCACAGGGGTCCCTTGGCTACACCTTC. Translating it yields CASSPQGSLGYTF.

In this sample, this clone turned up once. The rearrangement joins TRBV2 to TRBJ1-4; 9 positions match TRBD1. J gave up 7 bases and V 6 bases, and 0 bases lay outside the gene matches. The germline V gene encodes CDR1 SNHLY and CDR2 FYNNEI. The CDR3 is 12 amino acids. The CDR3 DNA follows: TGTGCCAGCAGGACAGGGGGTGAAAAACTGTTTTTT. Its protein product is CASRTGGEKLFF.

The chain links TRBV5-1 to TRBJ2-1, with 7 bases lining up with TRBD2. CDR3 length: 14 amino acids. Germline V gene sequence: CDR1 SGHRS, CDR2 YFSETQ. The V gene end was trimmed by 0 bases and the J gene end by 4 bases; junction bases not matched to a gene: 1. This CDR3 reads CASSLGLAYNEQFF. The CDR3 DNA sequence: TGCGCCAGCAGCTTGGGACTAGCATACAATGAGCAGTTCTTC. Filled out from reference TRBV5-1 and TRBJ2-1, the complete variable domain reads KAGVTQTPRYLIKTRGQQVTLSCSPISGHRSVSWYQQTPGQGLQFLFEYFSETQRNKGNFPGRFSGRQFSNSRSEMNVSTLELGDSALYLCASSLGLAYNEQFFGPGTRLTVL.

This sequence joins TRBV6-2 or TRBV6-3 and TRBJ2-1; TRBD2 aligns across 9 bases. The CDR3 is 15 amino acids. Per the germline V gene, CDR1 is MNHEY and CDR2 is SVGEGT. Trimming at V came to 5 bases and at J to 8 bases, leaving 10 bases not matched to a gene. The CDR3 loop reads CASSRPGLASDEQFF. The DNA for the CDR3 is TGTGCCAGCAGTAGACCGGGACTAGCATCCGATGAGCAGTTCTTC.

This rearrangement joins TRBV28 to TRBJ2-7; 12 bases are a match to TRBD2. The CDR3 has 13 amino acids. With V trimmed by 10 bases and J by 7 bases, 8 bases remained unmatched. Per germline, CDR1 MDHEN and CDR2 SYDVKM. In DNA form, the CDR3 reads TGTGCCACCGGGACTAGCGGGCGTGGGGAGCAGTACTTC. Amino acid sequence: CATGTSGRGEQYF.

V and J are TRBV5-1 and TRBJ1-1, with no clear D. The germline V gene has CDR1 SGHRS and CDR2 YFSETQ. There are 15 residues in the CDR3. Trimming removed 3 bases at V and 0 bases at J, with 12 bases between. Here the CDR3 reads CASSSDGNLNTEAFF. The CDR3 nucleotides are TGCGCCAGCAGCTCGGACGGGAATTTGAACACTGAAGCTTTCTTT.

The chain uses TRBV18 and TRBJ1-4, with 8 bases that match TRBD1. CDR3 size: 15 residues. The V gene's germline CDR1 is KGHSH and CDR2 LQKENI. V lost 3 bases to trimming and J lost 3 bases; unmatched junction nucleotides: 3. This CDR3 is CASSPRTGSNEKLFF. In DNA, the CDR3 is TGTGCCAGCTCACCTCGGACAGGGTCTAATGAAAAACTGTTTTTT.